Each of the 7 T cell receptor beta chains below was sequenced from the same sample in a study of shared T cell receptors in the human thymus. Profiled with immunoSEQ multiplex PCR; TCRdb holds only in-frame clones, not every one. The sample contains hundreds of thousands of clones, 87% of which appear only once. The same sample was also studied in work on human thymus T cells.

Sequencing used thymocytes. All receptors derive from a boy younger than two with a congenital heart defect.

The V call is TRBV2, the J call TRBJ1-1; TRBD1 might be the D (6 bases). The germline CDR1 and CDR2 sequences are SNHLY and FYNNEI. The CDR3 length is 15 residues. The V end was cut by 4 bases, the J end by 0 bases, with 12 bases between. The CDR3 loop reads CASSGEGGMNTEAFF. CDR3 nucleotide sequence: TGTGCCAGCAGTGGGGAGGGGGGCATGAACACTGAAGCTTTCTTT. The full variable domain, with the rest looked up from reference TRBV2 and TRBJ1-1, is EPEVTQTPSHQVTQMGQEVILRCVPISNHLYFYWYRQILGQKVEFLVSFYNNEISEKSEIFDDQFSVERPDGSNFTLKIRSTKLEDSAMYFCASSGEGGMNTEAFFGQGTRLTVV.

This chain links TRBV10-2 with TRBJ2-7, with 10 bases fitting TRBD2. The CDR3 loop spans 14 amino acids. J was trimmed by 4 bases and V by 8 bases; bases with no gene match: 8. Germline CDR1 reads WSHSY; CDR2 reads SAAADI. The CDR3 region is CASGGGLATYEQYF. Written as DNA, the CDR3 is TGCGCCAGCGGGGGGGGACTAGCGACTTACGAGCAGTACTTC.

The rearrangement joins TRBV5-4 to TRBJ2-7, with 8 positions matching TRBD1. The CDR3 has 15 residues. CDR1 and CDR2 (germline): SGHNT, YYREEE (reference sequence). V was pared by 0 bases and J by 3 bases, with 5 bases of the junction left unmatched. The CDR3: CASSLAGTGIYEQYF. The CDR3 nucleotides read TGTGCCAGCAGCTTGGCCGGGACAGGTATCTACGAGCAGTACTTC.

Comments on this clone: This CDR3 is also generated by other DNA sequences in the sample. V usage is TRBV18 and J usage is TRBJ1-1, with 10 bases lining up with TRBD1. Trimming at V came to 2 bases and at J to 4 bases, leaving 1 base not matched to a gene. The germline gives CDR1 KGHSH, CDR2 LQKENI. The CDR3 has 14 amino acids. The CDR3 loop is CASSPGDRGTEAFF. DNA of the CDR3: TGTGCCAGCTCACCAGGGGACAGGGGCACTGAAGCTTTCTTT.

CDR3 sequence: CSVGTGKSYEQYF. The DNA for the CDR3 is TGCAGCGTTGGGACAGGTAAATCCTACGAGCAGTACTTC. The chain recombines TRBV29-1 with TRBJ2-7; 7 bases align to TRBD1. The CDR3 spans 13 residues. Germline V gives CDR1 SQVTM, CDR2 ANQGSEA. Unmatched junction bases numbered 4, after V lost 4 bases and J lost 1 base.

The CDR3 sequence is CASSIVSKQGLNEQYF. The CDR3 DNA follows: TGTGCCAGTAGTATAGTAAGTAAACAGGGCCTGAACGAGCAGTACTTC. The chain recombines TRBV19 with TRBJ2-7; the D gene is possibly TRBD1 (6 bases). The CDR3 length is 16 residues. Trimming stripped 1 base from V and 5 bases from J, with 18 bases between. CDR1 and CDR2 (germline): LNHDA, SQIVND (reference sequence).

The V call is TRBV29-1, the J call TRBJ2-2; 12 bases are a match to TRBD2. Per germline, CDR1 SQVTM and CDR2 ANQGSEA. The trim removed 6 bases at V and 7 bases at J, leaving 9 bases unmatched. The CDR3 loop spans 15 amino acids. The CDR3 bases are TGCAGCGTCAATCTAGCGGGAGGGCCGGACGGGGAGCTGTTTTTT. Amino acid sequence: CSVNLAGGPDGELFF.